This T cell receptor beta chain was identified during a study of T cell repertoires in cytomegalovirus infection (dated by TCRdb to between 2018 and 2020). Some background on the complete study: Recently identified HLA-C-restricted CMV epitopes, whose presentation resists viral immunomodulation, were targeted by peptide stimulations together with well-studied HLA-B-restricted epitopes. Donor HLA type was relevant to the analysis, as public TCR beta signatures indicated carriage of CMV infection together with the matching HLA type. The paper's findings and limits, for the study overall: In the ex vivo response, HLA-C-restricted CMV-specific TCR beta clonotypes were dominant, and in two of eight donors the single most frequent clonotype came from this HLA-C-restricted group. In both this cohort and an independent roughly 350-donor cohort, the cumulative frequency of public TCR beta family members distinguished carriers of CMV infection plus the relevant HLA type.

The listed sequencing device is Illumina HiSeq 1500. TCRdb reprocessed the public reads (quality trimming at Q25 with fastp, clone calling with MiXCR) and kept in-frame beta chains. Entries are consolidated by CDR3 protein sequence, retaining the most common genes and DNA. The sample table holds around 360,000 distinct CDR3 sequences, of which roughly a third were seen once. Jointly, the top ten make up 13% of the sample. This clonotype appeared a few times. Its antigen remains unidentified. Base qualities are not recorded, but no much larger clone differs from it by a single base. At the junction V is shortened by 5 bases and J by 7 bases; bases outside the gene matches: 9. As encoded in the germline V gene (reference sequence), CDR1 is SGHAT while CDR2 is FQDESV. The CDR3 measures 16 amino acids from cysteine to phenylalanine. Only the CDR3 region is kept as DNA, spanning 48 bases read in frame from base 1.

Interpreted using the paper, the treatment or condition label stands for: in vitro stimulation with specific CMV peptide epitopes to enrich CMV-specific T cells. The TCR comes from a human donor in good health (CMV status not recorded). Some clones in this sample may be carry-over from other donors' samples. The chain joins TRBV11-1 to TRBJ1-6; 9 bases in the junction line up with TRBD1. The input for sequencing was cultured PBMCs, taken from culture after CMV antigen stimulation. Here the CDR3 is given as CASSLGQGSVNSPLHF. The DNA is TGTGCCAGCAGCCTCGGACAGGGGTCGGTGAATTCACCCCTCCACTTT.